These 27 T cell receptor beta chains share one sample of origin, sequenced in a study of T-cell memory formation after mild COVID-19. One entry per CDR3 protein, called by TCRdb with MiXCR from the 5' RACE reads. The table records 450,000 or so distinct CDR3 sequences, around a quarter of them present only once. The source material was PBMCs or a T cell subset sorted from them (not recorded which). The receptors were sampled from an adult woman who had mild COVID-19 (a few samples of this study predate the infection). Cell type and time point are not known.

Here the CDR3 DNA reads TGCGCCAGCAGCTTGTCAGGCCTTGAAGCTGATACGCAGTATTTT. Translation: CASSLSGLEADTQYF. The chain links TRBV5-1 to TRBJ2-3; no definite D call. CDR1 is SGHRS, CDR2 YFSETQ, per germline. Trimming removed 1 base from V and 6 bases from J, with 15 bases in between. There are 15 residues in the CDR3.

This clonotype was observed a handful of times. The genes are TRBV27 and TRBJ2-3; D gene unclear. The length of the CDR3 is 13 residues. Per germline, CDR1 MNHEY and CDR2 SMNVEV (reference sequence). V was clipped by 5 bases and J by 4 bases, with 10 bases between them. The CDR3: CASSNHKADTQYF. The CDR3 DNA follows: TGTGCCAGCAGTAATCATAAGGCAGATACGCAGTATTTT.

CDR3 DNA sequence: TGCAGCGTTGGGTGGTCTAGCGGTCCTGGTAATGAGCAGTTCTTC. Its protein product is CSVGWSSGPGNEQFF. This sequence joins TRBV29-1 and TRBJ2-1, with 7 bases fitting TRBD2. Per the germline V gene, CDR1 is SQVTM and CDR2 is ANQGSEA. The CDR3 totals 15 residues. J gave up 7 bases and V 4 bases, and 13 bases lay outside the gene matches.

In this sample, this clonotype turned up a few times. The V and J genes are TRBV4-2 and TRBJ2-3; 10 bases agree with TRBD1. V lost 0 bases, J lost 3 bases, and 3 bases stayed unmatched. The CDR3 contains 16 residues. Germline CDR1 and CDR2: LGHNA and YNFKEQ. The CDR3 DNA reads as TGTGCCAGCAGCCAAGAAGACAGGGGGCTGACAGATACGCAGTATTTT. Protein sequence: CASSQEDRGLTDTQYF.

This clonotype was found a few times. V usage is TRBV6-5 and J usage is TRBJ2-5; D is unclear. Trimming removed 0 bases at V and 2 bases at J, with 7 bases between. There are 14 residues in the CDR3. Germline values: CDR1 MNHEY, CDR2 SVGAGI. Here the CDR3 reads CASSYSRQQETQYF. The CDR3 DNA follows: TGTGCCAGCAGTTACTCGCGGCAGCAAGAGACCCAGTACTTC.

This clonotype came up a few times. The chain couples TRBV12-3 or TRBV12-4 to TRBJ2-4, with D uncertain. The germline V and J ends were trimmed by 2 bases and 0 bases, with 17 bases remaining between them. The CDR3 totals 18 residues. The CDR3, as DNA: TGTGCCAGCAGTTTATATACCCTATTTGGGTTAGCCAAAAACATTCAGTACTTC. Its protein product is CASSLYTLFGLAKNIQYF.

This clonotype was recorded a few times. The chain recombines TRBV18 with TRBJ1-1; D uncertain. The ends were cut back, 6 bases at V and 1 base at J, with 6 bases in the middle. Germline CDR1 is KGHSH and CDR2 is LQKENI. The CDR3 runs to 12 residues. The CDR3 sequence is CASSGRNTEAFF. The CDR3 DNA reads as TGTGCCAGCTCGGGTAGGAACACTGAAGCTTTCTTT.

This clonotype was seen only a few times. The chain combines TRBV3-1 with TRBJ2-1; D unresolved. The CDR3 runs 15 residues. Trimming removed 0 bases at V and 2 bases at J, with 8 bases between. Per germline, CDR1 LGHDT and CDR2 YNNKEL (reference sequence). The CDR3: CASSQDDPAYNEQFF. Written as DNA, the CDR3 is TGTGCCAGCAGCCAAGACGACCCCGCCTACAATGAGCAGTTCTTC.

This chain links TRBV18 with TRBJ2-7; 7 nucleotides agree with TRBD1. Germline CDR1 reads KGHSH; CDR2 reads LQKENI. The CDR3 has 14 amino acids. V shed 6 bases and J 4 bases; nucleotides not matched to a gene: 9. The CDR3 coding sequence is TGTGCCAGCTCCCTTAGGGACAGAAATTACGAGCAGTACTTC. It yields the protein CASSLRDRNYEQYF.

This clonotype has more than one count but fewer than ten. The CDR3 spells CASSSGTGRRDTQYF. Here the CDR3 DNA reads TGCGCCAGCAGCTCCGGGACAGGCCGACGGGATACGCAGTATTTT. The V and J genes are TRBV5-1 and TRBJ2-3; 8 bases map to TRBD1. J was trimmed by 6 bases and V by 3 bases; bases with no gene match: 9. Germline lookup yields CDR1 SGHRS and CDR2 YFSETQ. This CDR3 is 15 amino acids long.

The CDR3: CASRREERTEAFF. CDR3 nucleotides: TGCGCCAGCAGAAGGGAGGAAAGGACTGAAGCTTTCTTT. The chain couples TRBV5-1 to TRBJ1-1; D is unclear. The CDR3 runs to 13 residues. CDR1 and CDR2 from the germline V gene are SGHRS and YFSETQ. V dropped 5 bases and J dropped 5 bases, with 13 bases sitting between them.

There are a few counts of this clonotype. CDR3 nucleotide sequence: TGTGCCTGGAGTGAACAGGGAAATGAAAAACTGTTTTTT. This codes for CAWSEQGNEKLFF. The chain couples TRBV30 to TRBJ1-4; tentatively, D is TRBD1 (6 bases). The germline V gene has CDR1 GTSNPN and CDR2 SVGIG (reference sequence). The CDR3 length is 13 residues. Deletions cut 1 base from V and 5 bases from J, with 8 bases between.

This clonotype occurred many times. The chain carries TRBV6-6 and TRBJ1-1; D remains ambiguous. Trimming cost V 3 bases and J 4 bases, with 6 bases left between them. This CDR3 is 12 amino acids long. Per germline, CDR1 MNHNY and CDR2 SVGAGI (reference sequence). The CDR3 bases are TGTGCCAGCAGTTATGGGGTCACTGAAGCTTTCTTT. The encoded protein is CASSYGVTEAFF.

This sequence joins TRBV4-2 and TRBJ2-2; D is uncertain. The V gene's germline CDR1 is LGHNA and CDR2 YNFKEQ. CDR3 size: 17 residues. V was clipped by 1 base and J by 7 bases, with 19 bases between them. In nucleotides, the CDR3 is TGTGCCAGCAGCCAAGGCGATAACGTGATAGGGTACGGGGAGCTGTTTTTT. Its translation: CASSQGDNVIGYGELFF.

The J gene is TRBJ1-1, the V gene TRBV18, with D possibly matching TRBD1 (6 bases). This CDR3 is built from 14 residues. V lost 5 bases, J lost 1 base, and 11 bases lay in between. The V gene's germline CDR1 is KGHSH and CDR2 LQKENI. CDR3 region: CASSAGTKNTEAFF. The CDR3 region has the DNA TGTGCCAGCTCAGCCGGGACAAAGAACACTGAAGCTTTCTTT.

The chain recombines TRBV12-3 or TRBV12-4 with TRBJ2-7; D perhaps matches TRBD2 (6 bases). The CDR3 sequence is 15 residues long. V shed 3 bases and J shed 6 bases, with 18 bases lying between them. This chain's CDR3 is CASSFSAGLAFEQYF. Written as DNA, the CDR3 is TGTGCCAGCAGTTTTTCGGCGGGACTCGCCTTCGAGCAGTACTTC.

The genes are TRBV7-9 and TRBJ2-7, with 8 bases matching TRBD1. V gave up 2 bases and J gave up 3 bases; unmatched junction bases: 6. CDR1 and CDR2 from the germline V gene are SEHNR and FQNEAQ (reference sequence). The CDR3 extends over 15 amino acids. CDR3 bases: TGTGCCAGCAGCTTATCTGTGACAGGGGACTACGAGCAGTACTTC. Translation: CASSLSVTGDYEQYF.

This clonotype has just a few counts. CDR3 region: CASSFESAGSYEQYF. CDR3 in DNA: TGTGCCAGCAGCTTCGAGTCAGCCGGGTCCTACGAGCAGTACTTC. This chain uses TRBV12-3 or TRBV12-4 with TRBJ2-7, with unresolved D. V was clipped by 6 bases and J by 1 base, with 16 bases between them. This CDR3 has 15 amino acids.

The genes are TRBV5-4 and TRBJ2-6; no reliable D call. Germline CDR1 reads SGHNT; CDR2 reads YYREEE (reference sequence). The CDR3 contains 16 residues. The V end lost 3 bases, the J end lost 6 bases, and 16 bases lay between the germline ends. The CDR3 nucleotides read TGTGCCAGCAGCTCTGAGGTAGGGATTATGGCCAACGTCCTGACTTTC. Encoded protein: CASSSEVGIMANVLTF.

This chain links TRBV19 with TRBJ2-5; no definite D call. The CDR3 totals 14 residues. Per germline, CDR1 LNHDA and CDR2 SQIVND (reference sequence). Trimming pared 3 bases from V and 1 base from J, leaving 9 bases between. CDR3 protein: CASSIRVLQETQYF. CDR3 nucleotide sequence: TGTGCCAGTAGTATCCGGGTCCTCCAAGAGACCCAGTACTTC.

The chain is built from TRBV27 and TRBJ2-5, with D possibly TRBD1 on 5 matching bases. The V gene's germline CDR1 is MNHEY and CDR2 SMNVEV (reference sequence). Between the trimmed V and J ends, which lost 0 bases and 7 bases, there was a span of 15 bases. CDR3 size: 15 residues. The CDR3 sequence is CASSLSSQGGVTQYF. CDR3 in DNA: TGTGCCAGCAGTTTATCCAGCCAGGGCGGCGTGACCCAGTACTTC.

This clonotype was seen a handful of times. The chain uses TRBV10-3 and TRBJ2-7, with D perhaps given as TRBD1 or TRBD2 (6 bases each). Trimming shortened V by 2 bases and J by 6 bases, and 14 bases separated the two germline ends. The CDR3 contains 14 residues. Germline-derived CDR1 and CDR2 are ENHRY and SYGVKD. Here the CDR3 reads CAISERWGAGEQYF. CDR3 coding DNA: TGTGCCATCAGTGAGCGATGGGGGGCTGGCGAGCAGTACTTC.

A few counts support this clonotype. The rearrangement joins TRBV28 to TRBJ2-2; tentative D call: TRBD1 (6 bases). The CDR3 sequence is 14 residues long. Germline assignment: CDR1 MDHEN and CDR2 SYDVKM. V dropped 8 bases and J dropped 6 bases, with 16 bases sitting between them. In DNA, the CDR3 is TGTGCCAGCTGGTCAGGGGCAGGGGCCGGGGAGCTGTTTTTT. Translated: CASWSGAGAGELFF. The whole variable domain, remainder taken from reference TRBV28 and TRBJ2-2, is DVKVTQSSRYLVKRTGEKVFLECVQDMDHENMFWYRQDPGLGLRLIYFSYDVKMKEKGDIPEGYSVSREKKERFSLILESASTNQTSMYLCASWSGAGAGELFFGEGSRLTVL.

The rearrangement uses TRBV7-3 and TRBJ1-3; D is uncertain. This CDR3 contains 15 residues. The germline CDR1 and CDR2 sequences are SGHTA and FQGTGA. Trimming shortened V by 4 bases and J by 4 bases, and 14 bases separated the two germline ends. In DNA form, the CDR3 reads TGTGCCAGCAGCTACACCCGGACGCCCGGAAACACCATATATTTT. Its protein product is CASSYTRTPGNTIYF.

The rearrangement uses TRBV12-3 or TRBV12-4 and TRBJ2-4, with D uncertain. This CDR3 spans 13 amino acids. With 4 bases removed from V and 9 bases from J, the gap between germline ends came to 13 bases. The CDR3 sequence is CASSSPAPSIQYF. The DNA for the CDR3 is TGTGCCAGCAGTTCGCCAGCGCCGAGCATTCAGTACTTC.

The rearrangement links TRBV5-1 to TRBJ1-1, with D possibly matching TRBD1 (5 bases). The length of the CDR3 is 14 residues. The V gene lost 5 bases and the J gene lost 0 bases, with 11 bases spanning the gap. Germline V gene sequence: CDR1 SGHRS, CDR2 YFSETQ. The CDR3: CASSRDGMNTEAFF. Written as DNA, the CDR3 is TGCGCCAGCAGTCGGGACGGGATGAACACTGAAGCTTTCTTT.

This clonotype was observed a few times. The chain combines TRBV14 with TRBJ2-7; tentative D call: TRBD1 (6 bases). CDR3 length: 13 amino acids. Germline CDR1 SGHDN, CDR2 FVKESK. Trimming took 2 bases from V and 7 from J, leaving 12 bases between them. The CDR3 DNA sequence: TGTGCCAGCAGCCAATCAGGGGCACCGGAGCAGTACTTC. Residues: CASSQSGAPEQYF.